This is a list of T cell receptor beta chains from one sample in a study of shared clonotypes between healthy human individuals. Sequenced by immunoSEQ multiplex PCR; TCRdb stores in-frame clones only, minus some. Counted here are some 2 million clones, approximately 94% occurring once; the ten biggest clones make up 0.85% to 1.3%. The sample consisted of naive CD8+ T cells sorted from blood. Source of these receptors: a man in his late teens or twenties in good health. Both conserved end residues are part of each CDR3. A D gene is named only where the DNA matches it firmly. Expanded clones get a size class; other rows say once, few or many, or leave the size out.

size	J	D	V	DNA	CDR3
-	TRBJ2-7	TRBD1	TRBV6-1	TGTGCCAGCAGTGCCAGGGACAGCGAGACCTACGAGCAGTACTTC	CASSARDSETYEQYF
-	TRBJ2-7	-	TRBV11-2	TGTGCCAGCAGTAGTATGTCCTACGAGCAGTACTTC	CASSSMSYEQYF
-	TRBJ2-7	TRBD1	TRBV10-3	TGTGCCATCAGTGACAGGGGGCAGGACGAGCAGTACTTC	CAISDRGQDEQYF
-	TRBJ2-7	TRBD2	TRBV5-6	TGTGCCAGCAGCTTGGCGCTAGCGGGAGCCCACGAGCAGTACTTC	CASSLALAGAHEQYF
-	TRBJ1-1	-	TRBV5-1	TGCGCCAGCAGCTCAGAACCGGCGGATGACACTGAAGCTTTCTTT	CASSSEPADDTEAFF
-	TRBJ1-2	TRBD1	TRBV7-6	TGTGCCAGCAGCTTGACAGGGGGAGGCCATGGCTACACCTTC	CASSLTGGGHGYTF
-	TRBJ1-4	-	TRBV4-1	TGCGCCAGCAGCCAAGAAATATTGGCCCTAAAACTGTTTTTT	CASSQEILALKLFF
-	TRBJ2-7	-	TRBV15	TGTGCCACCAGCGAAAACCGGGACACCTCCTACGAGCAGTACTTC	CATSENRDTSYEQYF
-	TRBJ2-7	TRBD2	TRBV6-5	TGTGCCAGCAGTTACTCGAGCGGGAGGTACTCCTACGAGCAGTACTTC	CASSYSSGRYSYEQYF
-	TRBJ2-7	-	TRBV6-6	TGTGCCACACTAGCCGGCTACGAGCAGTACTTC	CATLAGYEQYF
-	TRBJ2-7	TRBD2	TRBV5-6	TGTGCCAGCAGCTTGGGGCAGCGAAGCGGGGACGGCTACGAGCAGTACTTC	CASSLGQRSGDGYEQYF
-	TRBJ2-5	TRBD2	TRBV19	TGTGCCAGTAAAGAGGGAGGGGTTGCTACGCCTGAGACCCAGTACTTC	CASKEGGVATPETQYF
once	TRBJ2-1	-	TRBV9	TGTGCCAGCAGCGTAGACGGGGGCCAGCGTCCTTACAATGAGCAGTTCTTC	CASSVDGGQRPYNEQFF
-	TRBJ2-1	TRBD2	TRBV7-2	TGTGCCAGCAGTCCTAGAGTCGATTTAGCGGGACTCTCCTACAATGAGCAGTTCTTC	CASSPRVDLAGLSYNEQFF
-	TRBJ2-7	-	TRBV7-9	TGTGCCAGCAGCCGCCCCCCGACAGGCGAGAGCTCCTACGAGCAGTACTTC	CASSRPPTGESSYEQYF
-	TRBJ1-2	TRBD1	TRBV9	TGTGCCAGCAGCGGAACAGGGGACTATGGCTACACCTTC	CASSGTGDYGYTF
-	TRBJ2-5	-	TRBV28	TGTGCCAGCAGTTCTCCCGGGGGCCAAGAGACCCAGTACTTC	CASSSPGGQETQYF
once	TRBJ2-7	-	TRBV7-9	TGTGCCAGCAGCTTCCCCTACAGGGCTGACGAGCAGTACTTC	CASSFPYRADEQYF
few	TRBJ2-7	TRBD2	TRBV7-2	TGTGCCAGCAGCTTAGGTAGCGGGTCCTACGAGCAGTACTTC	CASSLGSGSYEQYF
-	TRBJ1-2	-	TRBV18	TGTGCCAGCTCACCCCCGCCGGGACATCCTGACTCCGTTGGCGACACCTTC	CASSPPPGHPDSVGDTF
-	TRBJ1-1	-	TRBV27	TGTGCCAGCAGTTTGGCGGGGGTCACTGAAGCTTTCTTT	CASSLAGVTEAFF
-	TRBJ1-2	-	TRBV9	TGTGCCAGCAGCGTGGATGGGTTTGGCTACACCTTC	CASSVDGFGYTF
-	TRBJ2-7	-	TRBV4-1	TGCGCCAGCAGCTTTTCAGGGATCGCCTACGAGCAGTACTTC	CASSFSGIAYEQYF